This passage covers 30 T cell receptor beta chains from one sample sequenced in a study of T-cell reconstitution after alpha-beta-depleted transplantation in children. For TCRbeta, the library was prepared with unique molecular identifiers. TCRdb redid the calling of the PCR reads with MiXCR, one entry per CDR3 protein. The sample lists 600,000 to 700,000 distinct CDR3 sequences; around 17% were seen once. Here the sequenced sample was PBMCs from the stem cell graft donor, taken from the stem cell graft. Source of these receptors: a human donor who donated a stem cell graft to a child with acute myeloid leukemia.

This clonotype occurred many times. The rearrangement joins TRBV25-1 to TRBJ1-2; unclear D gene. Germline values: CDR1 MGHDK, CDR2 SYGVNS. The CDR3 extends over 13 amino acids. Trimming cost V 3 bases and J 6 bases, with 11 bases left between them. The CDR3 coding sequence is TGTGCCAGCAGTGAGCCGGGCCGACATGGCTACACCTTC. This codes for CASSEPGRHGYTF.

Ten or more counts support this clonotype. This chain joins TRBV5-8 and TRBJ1-1; 7 bases map to TRBD1. V lost 1 base to trimming and J lost 5 bases; unmatched junction nucleotides: 5. CDR3 length equals 14 residues. CDR1 is SGHTS, CDR2 YDEGEE, per germline. The CDR3 loop is CASSLKGAVTEAFF. CDR3 nucleotide sequence: TGTGCCAGCAGCTTGAAGGGGGCGGTTACTGAAGCTTTCTTT.

This clonotype turned up a few times. The chain links TRBV20-1 to TRBJ1-1; 7 bases agree with TRBD1. Germline V gene data show CDR1 as DFQATT and CDR2 as SNEGSKA (reference sequence). The CDR3 loop spans 13 amino acids. J gave up 1 base and V 2 bases, and 1 base lay outside the gene matches. The CDR3 reads CSARTGENTEAFF. For the CDR3, the DNA is TGCAGTGCTAGAACAGGGGAGAACACTGAAGCTTTCTTT.

The chain recombines TRBV12-3 or TRBV12-4 with TRBJ1-1; the match to TRBD1 covers 7 bases. The ends lost 5 bases at V and 5 bases at J; junction bases unmatched: 8. CDR3 size: 14 residues. The CDR3 sequence: CASSRNRGRTEAFF. The CDR3 bases are TGTGCCAGCAGTCGAAATAGGGGGCGAACTGAAGCTTTCTTT.

The chain uses TRBV27 and TRBJ1-1; no reliable D call. CDR1 is MNHEY and CDR2 is SMNVEV in the germline V gene (reference sequence). The length of the CDR3 is 14 residues. Trimming stripped 3 bases from V and 7 bases from J, with 15 bases between. The CDR3 sequence: CASSFVRTDVEAFF. CDR3 bases: TGTGCCAGCAGTTTTGTTCGTACGGATGTTGAAGCTTTCTTT.

The J gene is TRBJ2-2, the V gene TRBV5-1; TRBD1 matches at 7 bases. Trimming cost V 5 bases and J 2 bases; bases outside gene matches: 6. This CDR3 region has 15 residues. Germline-derived CDR1 and CDR2 are SGHRS and YFSETQ. The CDR3 DNA sequence: TGCGCCAGCAGGAGAAGGACAGGAAACACCGGGGAGCTGTTTTTT. Translated: CASRRRTGNTGELFF.

The rearrangement uses TRBV6-2 or TRBV6-3 and TRBJ2-7; D possibly corresponds to TRBD2 (5 bases). Trimming took off 6 bases at V and 2 bases at J, with 11 bases between the two ends. The CDR3 has 13 amino acids. Germline V CDR1 and CDR2: MNHEY, SVGEGT. CDR3 bases: TGTGCCAGCAGCTCGGACGGGGCCTACGAGCAGTACTTC. Its translation: CASSSDGAYEQYF.

The chain carries TRBV29-1 and TRBJ2-2; D is unclear. Between the trimmed V and J ends, which lost 0 bases and 3 bases, there was a span of 14 bases. The CDR3 is made up of 16 amino acids. Germline assignment: CDR1 SQVTM and CDR2 ANQGSEA. The CDR3 reads CSVEDQSRSYTGELFF. CDR3 sequence (DNA): TGCAGCGTTGAAGATCAGTCTCGGTCATACACCGGGGAGCTGTTTTTT.

This clonotype was observed many times. This chain uses TRBV7-2 with TRBJ2-5, with TRBD2 matching over 12 bases. J gave up 2 bases and V 5 bases, and 9 bases lay outside the gene matches. CDR3 length: 17 residues. Germline CDR1 reads SGHTA; CDR2 reads FQGNSA. The CDR3 loop is CASSPEGLAGFQETQYF. The CDR3 nucleotides read TGTGCCAGCAGCCCCGAAGGACTAGCGGGGTTTCAAGAGACCCAGTACTTC.

The chain's CDR3 is CASRGSDGTNTEAFF. CDR3 in DNA: TGCGCCAGCAGAGGATCAGACGGAACCAACACTGAAGCTTTCTTT. The gene calls are TRBV5-1 and TRBJ1-1; no firm D call. Germline lookup yields CDR1 SGHRS and CDR2 YFSETQ. The CDR3 consists of 15 residues. V lost 5 bases and J 2 bases, leaving 16 bases between the germline ends. Supplemented by reference TRBV5-1 and TRBJ1-1, the full variable domain reads KAGVTQTPRYLIKTRGQQVTLSCSPISGHRSVSWYQQTPGQGLQFLFEYFSETQRNKGNFPGRFSGRQFSNSRSEMNVSTLELGDSALYLCASRGSDGTNTEAFFGQGTRLTVV.

This clonotype was found many times. The rearrangement uses TRBV6-5 and TRBJ2-1; 12 bases align to TRBD1. CDR3 length equals 16 residues. Germline-derived CDR1 and CDR2 are MNHEY and SVGAGI. With V trimmed by 2 bases and J by 3 bases, 2 bases remained unmatched. The CDR3 region has the DNA TGTGCCAGCAGTTACGGGACAGGGGGCCTCTACAATGAGCAGTTCTTC. Protein product: CASSYGTGGLYNEQFF.

This clonotype has a handful of counts. The chain joins TRBV12-3 or TRBV12-4 to TRBJ2-2; TRBD1 agrees at 8 bases. The CDR3 has 16 residues. The ends lost 4 bases at V and 5 bases at J; junction bases unmatched: 9. DNA of the CDR3: TGTGCCAGCAGTTCACAGGGACAGGCGACTACCGGGGAGCTGTTTTTT. Translating gives CASSSQGQATTGELFF.

This chain connects TRBV28 to TRBJ1-2; D unclear. This CDR3 is 15 amino acids long. Between the trimmed V and J ends, which lost 2 bases and 3 bases, there was a span of 13 bases. Germline V gene sequence: CDR1 MDHEN, CDR2 SYDVKM. CDR3 region: CASSLVEQGHYGYTF. In nucleotides, the CDR3 is TGTGCCAGCAGTTTAGTGGAGCAAGGTCACTATGGCTACACCTTC.

This clonotype was counted ten times or more. V gene TRBV29-1 combines with J gene TRBJ2-1; D unclear. The CDR3 sequence is 11 residues long. The V end lost 3 bases, the J end lost 6 bases, and 6 bases lay between the germline ends. The germline gives CDR1 SQVTM, CDR2 ANQGSEA. The CDR3, as DNA: TGCAGCGTTGAGGGCGGCAATGAGCAGTTCTTC. This gives the protein CSVEGGNEQFF.

The V gene is TRBV6-2 or TRBV6-3, the J gene TRBJ1-5; a weak D match, TRBD1 (6 bases). Germline assignment: CDR1 MNHEY and CDR2 SVGEGT. V was pared by 2 bases and J by 16 bases, with 15 bases between. CDR3 size: 12 residues. The CDR3 DNA reads as TGTGCCAGCAGTTACGGGGGGGGCGTCGATCATTTT. Protein product: CASSYGGGVDHF.

The chain links TRBV4-2 to TRBJ2-5, with TRBD2 as a possible D gene (5 bases). The CDR3 consists of 18 residues. V gave up 0 bases and J gave up 1 base, with 18 bases separating them. Germline V gene lookup returns CDR1 LGHNA and CDR2 YNFKEQ. Here the CDR3 reads CASSQDGGGVDLQETQYF. CDR3 nucleotides: TGTGCCAGCAGCCAAGATGGAGGAGGCGTCGATCTCCAAGAGACCCAGTACTTC.

Ten or more counts support this clonotype. The chain uses TRBV20-1 and TRBJ2-5, with D perhaps being TRBD1 or TRBD2 (5 bases each). With 8 bases removed from V and 0 bases from J, the gap between germline ends came to 13 bases. The CDR3 spans 13 residues. Germline CDR1 is DFQATT and CDR2 is SNEGSKA (reference sequence). The CDR3 reads CSSTWGYQETQYF. DNA of the CDR3: TGCAGTAGCACTTGGGGGTACCAAGAGACCCAGTACTTC.

V gene TRBV4-1 combines with J gene TRBJ1-2; D gene ambiguous. The CDR3 is 16 residues long. In germline, CDR1 is MGHRA, CDR2 YSYEKL. Trimming took 0 bases from V and 3 from J, leaving 14 bases between them. CDR3 amino acids: CASSQDETRLDYGYTF. Here the CDR3 DNA reads TGCGCCAGCAGCCAAGACGAAACGAGACTTGACTATGGCTACACCTTC.

This clonotype showed up many times. The chain carries TRBV20-1 and TRBJ2-1; 9 bases fit TRBD2. This CDR3 spans 13 amino acids. The germline CDR1 and CDR2 sequences are DFQATT and SNEGSKA (reference sequence). Trimming took 0 bases from V and 9 from J; bases not matched to a gene: 3. This CDR3 reads CSAREPSGVEQFF. For the CDR3, the DNA is TGCAGTGCTAGAGAGCCTAGCGGGGTTGAGCAGTTCTTC.

There are a few counts of this clonotype. V usage is TRBV20-1 and J usage is TRBJ1-3; D might be TRBD1 (5 bases). From germline, CDR1 is DFQATT and CDR2 SNEGSKA (reference sequence). The CDR3 is 15 residues long. The V end lost 3 bases, the J end lost 0 bases, and 12 bases lay between the germline ends. The CDR3 here is CSASRGRISGNTIYF. The DNA of the CDR3 is TGCAGTGCTAGTAGGGGACGAATCTCTGGAAACACCATATATTTT.

This clonotype came up many times. This chain links TRBV5-6 with TRBJ2-5; 9 nucleotides line up with TRBD2. This CDR3 has 15 residues. Germline V lookup: CDR1 SGHDT, CDR2 YYEEEE. V trimming: 0 bases; J trimming: 5 bases; junction bases outside the gene matches: 5. The CDR3 here is CASSLGGGAKETQYF. CDR3 DNA sequence: TGTGCCAGCAGCTTGGGCGGGGGGGCAAAGGAGACCCAGTACTTC.

As concerns this clonotype: This may be a read error, as it is one base from a much larger clone. This chain uses TRBV20-1 with TRBJ1-2, with D possibly being TRBD1 (6 bases). The CDR3 loop spans 12 amino acids. Germline values: CDR1 DFQATT, CDR2 SNEGSKA (reference sequence). CDR3: CSLAGGGYRYTF. DNA of the CDR3: TGCAGTCTCGCGGGGGGCGGCTATCGCTACACCTTC.

There are many counts of this clonotype. The chain couples TRBV5-6 to TRBJ2-7; possibly TRBD1 or TRBD2 for D (6 bases each). The CDR3 consists of 15 residues. The germline V gene encodes CDR1 SGHDT and CDR2 YYEEEE. Trimming shortened V by 2 bases and J by 4 bases, and 16 bases separated the two germline ends. CDR3 in amino acids: CASSFYRDSIYEQYV. Written as DNA, the CDR3 is TGTGCCAGCAGCTTTTACAGGGACTCTATTTACGAGCAGTACGTC.

This chain uses TRBV6-1 with TRBJ2-3; TRBD2 aligns across 7 bases. The V gene end was trimmed by 6 bases and the J gene end by 2 bases; junction bases not matched to a gene: 8. Germline V gene data show CDR1 as MNHNS and CDR2 as SASEGT. The CDR3 length is 15 residues. The chain's CDR3 is CASSVTSAYTDTQYF. The CDR3 bases are TGTGCCAGCAGCGTCACTAGCGCCTACACAGATACGCAGTATTTT.

The V call is TRBV6-2 or TRBV6-3, the J call TRBJ2-1, with 7 bases that match TRBD2. J lost 16 bases, V lost 6 bases, and 12 bases had no gene match. Germline-derived CDR1 and CDR2 are MNHEY and SVGEGT. There are 12 residues in the CDR3. CDR3 in amino acids: CASSLSGAGRFF. The CDR3, as DNA: TGTGCCAGCAGCCTTTCCGGAGCGGGGAGATTCTTC.

This clonotype appeared a single time. The gene calls are TRBV6-1 and TRBJ1-1, with D perhaps matching TRBD1 (6 bases). V lost 5 bases and J lost 0, with 10 bases in between. Per germline, CDR1 MNHNS and CDR2 SASEGT. The CDR3 loop spans 14 amino acids. The CDR3 DNA reads TGTGCCAGCAGTCCGCAGGGGATGAACACTGAAGCTTTCTTT. It translates to CASSPQGMNTEAFF.

This clonotype was counted at least ten times. The V gene is TRBV15, the J gene TRBJ1-6; D unresolved. Trimming stripped 5 bases from V and 10 bases from J, with 12 bases between. This CDR3 contains 13 residues. CDR1 LNHNV and CDR2 YYDKDF come from the germline V gene (reference sequence). CDR3 coding DNA: TGTGCCACCAGCTCGTCCTTGGGATCACCCCTCCACTTT. As protein: CATSSSLGSPLHF.

The chain couples TRBV5-1 to TRBJ2-5, with D hard to call. Trimming took off 0 bases at V and 3 bases at J, with 6 bases between the two ends. Per the germline V gene, CDR1 is SGHRS and CDR2 is YFSETQ. The CDR3 runs to 13 residues. The CDR3 bases are TGCGCCAGCAGCTTGGTCAGCAAAGAGACCCAGTACTTC. Its translation is CASSLVSKETQYF.

This clonotype was seen at least ten times. The CDR3 loop reads CASSAGGPHDEQFF. The CDR3 nucleotides read TGCGCCAGCAGCGCGGGAGGACCACACGATGAGCAGTTCTTC. This chain joins TRBV5-1 and TRBJ2-1, with TRBD2 identical over 8 bases. The V gene's germline CDR1 is SGHRS and CDR2 YFSETQ. The trim removed 4 bases at V and 8 bases at J, leaving 8 bases unmatched. The CDR3 spans 14 residues.

The chain links TRBV13 to TRBJ2-7; 8 bases line up with TRBD1. Germline CDR1 is PRHDT and CDR2 is FYEKMQ (reference sequence). The CDR3 is 14 amino acids. The V and J ends lost 3 bases and 7 bases, in that order; junction bases with no gene match: 8. In DNA form, the CDR3 reads TGTGCCAGCAGCTTTGGGACAGGCCCCGGGGAGCAGTACTTC. Protein: CASSFGTGPGEQYF.